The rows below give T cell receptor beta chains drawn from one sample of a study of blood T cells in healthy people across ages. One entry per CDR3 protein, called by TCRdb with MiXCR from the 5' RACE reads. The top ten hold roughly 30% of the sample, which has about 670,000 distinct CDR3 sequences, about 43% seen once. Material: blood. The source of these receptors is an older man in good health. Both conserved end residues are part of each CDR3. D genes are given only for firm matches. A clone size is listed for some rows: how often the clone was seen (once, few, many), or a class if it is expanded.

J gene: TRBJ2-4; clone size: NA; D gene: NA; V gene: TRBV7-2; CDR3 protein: CASSFVDPGGTERYF; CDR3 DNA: TGTGCCAGCTCCTTTGTTGACCCAGGAGGCACCGAGCGGTACTTC
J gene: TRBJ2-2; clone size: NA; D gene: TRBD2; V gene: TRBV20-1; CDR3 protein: CSAPAGGNTGELFF; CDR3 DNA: TGCAGTGCACCGGCGGGGGGAAACACCGGGGAGCTGTTTTTT
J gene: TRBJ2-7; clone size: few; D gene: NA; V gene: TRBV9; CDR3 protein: CASSVAGVGDYEQYF; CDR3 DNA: TGTGCCAGCAGCGTAGCGGGTGTCGGAGATTACGAGCAGTACTTC
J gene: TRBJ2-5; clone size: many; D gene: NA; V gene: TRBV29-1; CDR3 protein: CSVEDGGTTQYF; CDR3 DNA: TGCAGCGTTGAAGATGGGGGCACGACCCAGTACTTC
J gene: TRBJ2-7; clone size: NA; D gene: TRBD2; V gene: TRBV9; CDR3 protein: CASSLRASGGSYEQYF; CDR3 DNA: TGTGCCAGCAGCCTCCGGGCTAGCGGGGGGAGCTACGAGCAGTACTTC
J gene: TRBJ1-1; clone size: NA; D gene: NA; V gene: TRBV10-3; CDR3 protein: CAISESELRRPEAFF; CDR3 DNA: TGTGCCATCAGTGAGTCTGAATTACGACGTCCTGAAGCTTTCTTT
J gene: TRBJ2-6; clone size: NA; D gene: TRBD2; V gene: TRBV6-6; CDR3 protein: CASSSGRGHSGANVLTF; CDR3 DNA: TGTGCCAGCAGTTCTGGGAGGGGCCACTCTGGGGCCAACGTCCTGACTTTC
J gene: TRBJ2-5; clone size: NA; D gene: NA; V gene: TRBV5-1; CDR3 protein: CAGNLGGRETQYF; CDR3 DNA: TGCGCCGGCAACCTTGGGGGCCGAGAGACCCAGTACTTC
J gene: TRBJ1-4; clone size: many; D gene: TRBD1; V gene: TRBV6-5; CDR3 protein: CASSLTGVGEKLFF; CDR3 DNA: TGTGCCAGCAGTTTAACAGGGGTAGGGGAAAAACTGTTTTTT
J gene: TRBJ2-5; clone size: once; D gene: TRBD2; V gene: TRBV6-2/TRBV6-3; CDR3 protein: CASTGGASGNEQYF; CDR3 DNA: TGTGCCAGCACTGGGGGGGCTAGCGGGAATGAGCAGTACTTC
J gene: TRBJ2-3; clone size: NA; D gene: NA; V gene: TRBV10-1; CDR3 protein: CASSAGTTFDDTQYF; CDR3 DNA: TGCGCCAGCAGTGCTGGGACGACCTTCGATGATACGCAGTATTTT
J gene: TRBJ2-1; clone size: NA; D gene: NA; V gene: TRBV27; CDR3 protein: CASDDRYNEQFF; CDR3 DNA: TGTGCCAGTGACGACAGGTACAATGAGCAGTTCTTC
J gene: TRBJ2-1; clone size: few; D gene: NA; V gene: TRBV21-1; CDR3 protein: CASSKSVSRGPRNYNEQFF; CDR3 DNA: TGTGCCAGCAGCAAAAGCGTTTCCAGGGGGCCCCGCAACTACAATGAGCAGTTCTTC
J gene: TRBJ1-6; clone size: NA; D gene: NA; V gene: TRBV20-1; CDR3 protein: CSAPVGAKINSPLHF; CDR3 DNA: TGCAGTGCTCCGGTGGGCGCGAAAATCAATTCACCCCTCCACTTT
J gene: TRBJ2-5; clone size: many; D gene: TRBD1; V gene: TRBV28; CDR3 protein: CASSKDRSYQETQYF; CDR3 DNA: TGTGCCAGCAGTAAGGACAGGTCGTACCAAGAGACCCAGTACTTC
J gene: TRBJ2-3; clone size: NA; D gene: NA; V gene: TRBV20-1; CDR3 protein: CSATLTSTDTQYF; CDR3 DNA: TGCAGTGCTACCCTAACTAGCACAGATACGCAGTATTTT
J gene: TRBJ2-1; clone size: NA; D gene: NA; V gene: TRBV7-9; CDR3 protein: CASSLRLTDHNEQFF; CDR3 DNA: TGTGCCAGCAGCTTGCGTCTAACAGACCACAATGAGCAGTTCTTC
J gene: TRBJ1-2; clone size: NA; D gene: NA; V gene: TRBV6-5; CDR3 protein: CASSRVVGGNGYTF; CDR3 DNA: TGTGCCAGCAGTCGGGTGGTTGGTGGGAATGGCTACACCTTC
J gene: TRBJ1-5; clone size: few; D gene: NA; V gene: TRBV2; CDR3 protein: CASSLRTYGQPQHF; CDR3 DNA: TGTGCCAGCAGTTTGCGGACGTACGGTCAGCCCCAGCATTTT
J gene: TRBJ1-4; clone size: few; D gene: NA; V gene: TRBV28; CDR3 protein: CASSFANWNEKLFF; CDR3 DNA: TGTGCCAGCAGTTTCGCGAACTGGAATGAAAAACTGTTTTTT
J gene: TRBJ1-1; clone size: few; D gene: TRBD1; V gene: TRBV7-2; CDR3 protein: CASNTGAMPYTEAFF; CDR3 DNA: TGTGCCAGCAACACAGGGGCCATGCCTTACACTGAAGCTTTCTTT
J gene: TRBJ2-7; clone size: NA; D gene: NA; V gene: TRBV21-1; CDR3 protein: CASSKGTPYEQYF; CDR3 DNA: TGTGCCAGCAGCAAAGGGACGCCCTACGAGCAGTACTTC
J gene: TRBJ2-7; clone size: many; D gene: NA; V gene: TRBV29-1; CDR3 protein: CSGGTGSSYEQYF; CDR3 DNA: TGCAGCGGCGGCACAGGGTCCTCCTACGAGCAGTACTTC
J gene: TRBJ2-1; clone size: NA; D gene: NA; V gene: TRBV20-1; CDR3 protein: CSANHLRGGDEQFF; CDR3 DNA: TGCAGTGCTAACCACCTAAGGGGTGGCGATGAGCAGTTCTTC
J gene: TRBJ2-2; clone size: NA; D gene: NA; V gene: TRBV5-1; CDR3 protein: CASSLATVYTGELFF; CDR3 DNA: TGCGCCAGCAGCTTAGCGACAGTCTACACCGGGGAGCTGTTTTTT
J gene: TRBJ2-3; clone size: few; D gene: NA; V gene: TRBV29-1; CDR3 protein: CSVLGPSTDTQYF; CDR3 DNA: TGCAGCGTTTTAGGGCCTAGCACAGATACGCAGTATTTT
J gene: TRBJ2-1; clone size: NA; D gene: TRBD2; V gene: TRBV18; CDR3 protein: CASSPGLDHNEQFF; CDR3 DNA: TGTGCCAGCTCACCGGGACTAGACCACAATGAGCAGTTCTTC
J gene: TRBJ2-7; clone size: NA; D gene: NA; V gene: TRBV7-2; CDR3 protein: CASSFNIYEQYF; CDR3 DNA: TGTGCCAGCAGCTTTAATATCTACGAGCAGTACTTC
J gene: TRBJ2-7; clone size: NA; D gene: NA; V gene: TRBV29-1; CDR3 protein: CSVEKQGRDEQYF; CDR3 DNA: TGCAGCGTTGAGAAACAGGGACGGGACGAGCAGTACTTC
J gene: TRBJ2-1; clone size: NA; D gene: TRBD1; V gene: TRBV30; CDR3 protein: CAWRRRTGGSRNEQFF; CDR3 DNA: TGTGCCTGGAGGAGAAGGACAGGGGGGTCTCGAAATGAGCAGTTCTTC
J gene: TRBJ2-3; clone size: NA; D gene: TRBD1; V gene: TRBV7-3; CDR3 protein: CASSHDRVGATDTQYF; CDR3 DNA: TGTGCCAGCAGCCACGACAGGGTGGGGGCCACAGATACGCAGTATTTT
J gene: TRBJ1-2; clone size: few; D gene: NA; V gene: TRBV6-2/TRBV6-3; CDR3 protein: CASSLQTAVFYGYTF; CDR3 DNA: TGTGCCAGCAGTTTGCAGACAGCCGTTTTCTATGGCTACACCTTC
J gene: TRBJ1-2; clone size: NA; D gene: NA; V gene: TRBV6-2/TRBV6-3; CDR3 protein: CASGYNGYTF; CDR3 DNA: TGTGCCAGCGGCTACAATGGCTACACCTTC
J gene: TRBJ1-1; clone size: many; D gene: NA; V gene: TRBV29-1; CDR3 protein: CSVSQGRAEAFF; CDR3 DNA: TGCAGCGTTTCTCAGGGGAGGGCTGAAGCTTTCTTT
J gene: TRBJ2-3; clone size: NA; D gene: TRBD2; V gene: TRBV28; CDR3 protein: CATLAGADTQYF; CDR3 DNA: TGTGCCACACTAGCGGGGGCAGATACGCAGTATTTT
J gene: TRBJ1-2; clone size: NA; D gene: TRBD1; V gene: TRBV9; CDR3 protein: CASSVGPGGGYGYTF; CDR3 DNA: TGTGCCAGCAGCGTAGGGCCAGGGGGAGGCTATGGCTACACCTTC
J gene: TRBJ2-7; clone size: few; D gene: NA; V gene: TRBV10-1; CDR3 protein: CASSDKGVGEQYF; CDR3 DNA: TGCGCCAGCAGTGATAAAGGGGTGGGCGAGCAGTACTTC
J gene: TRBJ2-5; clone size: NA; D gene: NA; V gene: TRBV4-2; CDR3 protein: CASSFRTPSSNEQYF; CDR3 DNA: TGTGCCAGCAGCTTCCGGACCCCCTCTAGCAATGAGCAGTACTTC
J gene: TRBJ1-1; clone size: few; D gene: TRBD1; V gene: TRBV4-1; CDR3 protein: CASSQDWGTGTLNTEAFF; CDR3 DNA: TGCGCCAGCAGCCAAGATTGGGGGACAGGGACCTTAAACACTGAAGCTTTCTTT
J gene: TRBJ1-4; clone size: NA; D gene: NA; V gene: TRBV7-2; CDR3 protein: CASSLEQGLNEKLFF; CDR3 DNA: TGTGCCAGCAGCTTAGAGCAGGGACTAAATGAAAAACTGTTTTTT
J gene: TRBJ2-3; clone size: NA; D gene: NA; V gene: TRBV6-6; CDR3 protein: CASRRKPNPSTDTQYF; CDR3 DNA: TGTGCCAGCCGAAGGAAACCCAACCCCAGCACAGATACGCAGTATTTT
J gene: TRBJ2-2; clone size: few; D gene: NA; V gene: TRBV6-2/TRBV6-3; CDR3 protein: CASSYSIRGPANTGELFF; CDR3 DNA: TGTGCCAGCAGTTACTCGATACGGGGGCCGGCTAACACCGGGGAGCTGTTTTTT
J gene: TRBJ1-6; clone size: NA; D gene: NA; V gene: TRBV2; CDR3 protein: CASSGTDSPLHF; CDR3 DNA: TGTGCCAGCAGTGGTACGGATTCACCCCTCCACTTT
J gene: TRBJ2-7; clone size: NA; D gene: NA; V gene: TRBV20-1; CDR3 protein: CSARGRLRMGAAYEQYF; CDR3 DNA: TGCAGTGCTAGAGGGCGGCTCCGGATGGGAGCGGCCTACGAGCAGTACTTC
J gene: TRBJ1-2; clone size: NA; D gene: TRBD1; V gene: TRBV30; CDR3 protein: CAWSPDRDNGYTF; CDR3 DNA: TGTGCCTGGAGCCCGGACAGGGACAATGGCTACACCTTC
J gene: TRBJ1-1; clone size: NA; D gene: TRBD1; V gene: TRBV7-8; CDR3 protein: CASSSEARGRDTEAFF; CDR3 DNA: TGTGCCAGCAGCTCCGAGGCCAGGGGGCGGGACACTGAAGCTTTCTTT
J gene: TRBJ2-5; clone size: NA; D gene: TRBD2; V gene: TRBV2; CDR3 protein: CASSERRGKYQETQYF; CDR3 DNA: TGTGCCAGCAGTGAAAGGCGGGGGAAATACCAAGAGACCCAGTACTTC
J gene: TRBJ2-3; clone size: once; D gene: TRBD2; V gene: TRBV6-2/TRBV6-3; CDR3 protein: CASGLAGGTQYF; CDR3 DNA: TGTGCCAGCGGCCTAGCGGGAGGTACGCAGTATTTT